The 14 T cell receptor beta chains given below trace back to one sample, sequenced in a study of cytomegalovirus exposure and HLA in healthy donors. It was with 60 Vbeta and 13 Jbeta primers that the PCR ran. Sequencing was performed with immunoSEQ multiplex PCR; in TCRdb, only in-frame clones are kept and a portion is missing. The table has 110,000 to 150,000 clones, roughly 70% seen once. The sample was PBMCs. All receptors derive from a man aged 25 to 45 in good health and CMV-seronegative.

CDR3 protein: CASSPHGGTNSFYGYTF. CDR3 nucleotides: TGTGCCAGCAGCCCTCACGGGGGGACCAACTCATTCTATGGCTACACCTTC. This chain joins TRBV7-8 and TRBJ1-2; perhaps TRBD1 as D (5 bases). The CDR3 extends over 17 amino acids. CDR1 SGHVS and CDR2 FQNEAQ come from the germline V gene. Trimming removed 5 bases at V and 4 bases at J, with 23 bases between.

In DNA, the CDR3 is TGTGCTAGTGGGTTAACAGGGGGCGGCATTCAGTACTTC. This sequence encodes CASGLTGGGIQYF. The chain recombines TRBV12-5 with TRBJ2-4; the match to TRBD1 covers 9 bases. CDR3 length equals 13 residues. Germline lookup yields CDR1 LGHNT and CDR2 FRNRAP. The trim removed 6 bases at V and 9 bases at J, leaving 6 bases unmatched.

V and J are TRBV5-1 and TRBJ2-5; 9 nucleotides agree with TRBD2. This CDR3 is 14 amino acids long. Germline loops: CDR1 SGHRS, CDR2 YFSETQ. V lost 6 bases and J lost 5; bases outside the gene matches: 8. The CDR3: CASTSGGMGETQYF. In DNA, the CDR3 is TGCGCCAGCACAAGCGGGGGGATGGGGGAGACCCAGTACTTC.

The rearrangement uses TRBV27 and TRBJ2-3, with 7 bases identical to TRBD2. V was pared by 4 bases and J by 4 bases, with 8 bases of the junction left unmatched. There are 15 residues in the CDR3. The germline V gene has CDR1 MNHEY and CDR2 SMNVEV (reference sequence). In nucleotides, the CDR3 is TGTGCCAGCAGTTCGAGCGGGGCCCACCCAGATACGCAGTATTTT. Its translation is CASSSSGAHPDTQYF.

The chain has TRBV9 and TRBJ2-5, with D perhaps TRBD2 (6 bases). CDR3 length equals 14 residues. From germline, CDR1 is SGDLS and CDR2 YYNGEE. Trimming took 3 bases from V and 4 from J, leaving 13 bases between them. The CDR3 DNA sequence: TGTGCCAGCAGCGCGGAGGGCCGGGGAGAGACCCAGTACTTC. Translation: CASSAEGRGETQYF.

On this clone itself: At one end, the junction sequence differs from germline, possibly due to a read error. The chain uses TRBV5-1 and TRBJ2-3; TRBD1 is a possible D gene (6 bases). The CDR3 is 13 amino acids. Germline-derived CDR1 and CDR2 are SGHRS and YFSETQ. The CDR3 bases are TGCGCCAGCAGCTCCCACAGGGACGATACCCAGTATTTT. Its protein is CASSSHRDDTQYF.

This chain links TRBV19 with TRBJ2-2; no reliable D call. V was shortened by 5 bases and J by 5 bases, with 6 bases between the two germline ends. This CDR3 contains 12 residues. Germline V lookup: CDR1 LNHDA, CDR2 SQIVND (reference sequence). The DNA for the CDR3 is TGTGCCAGTAGTGGAGAAACCGGGGAGCTGTTTTTT. Residues: CASSGETGELFF.

CDR3 sequence: CASVRTGEEKLFF. CDR3 in DNA: TGTGCCAGCGTTAGGACAGGGGAGGAAAAACTGTTTTTT. The chain recombines TRBV2 with TRBJ1-4, with 9 bases that match TRBD1. Germline lookup yields CDR1 SNHLY and CDR2 FYNNEI. The CDR3 loop spans 13 amino acids. J gave up 8 bases and V 8 bases, and 6 bases lay outside the gene matches.

This clone was found once. The chain links TRBV4-1 to TRBJ1-4; possible D gene TRBD1, 5 bases. The CDR3 consists of 19 residues. The germline V gene has CDR1 MGHRA and CDR2 YSYEKL. V lost 1 base and J lost 2, with 20 bases in between. The CDR3 sequence: CASSQAPGLSSLTNEKLFF. The CDR3 nucleotides read TGCGCCAGCAGCCAAGCCCCGGGACTGTCATCCCTGACTAATGAAAAACTGTTTTTT.

The rearrangement links TRBV14 to TRBJ2-5; D perhaps matches TRBD2 (7 bases). Germline lookup yields CDR1 SGHDN and CDR2 FVKESK. V lost 0 bases and J lost 3, with 23 bases in between. The CDR3 covers 19 residues. CDR3 in amino acids: CASSQDRWAGGREEETQYF. The CDR3 DNA reads TGTGCCAGCAGCCAAGATAGGTGGGCCGGGGGGCGCGAGGAAGAGACCCAGTACTTC.

This clone was found once. The CDR3 spells CASSAGPPHITYNEKLFF. The DNA of the CDR3 is TGTGCCAGCAGTGCAGGGCCCCCGCACATTACCTATAATGAAAAACTGTTTTTT. This chain connects TRBV6-1 to TRBJ1-4; D is perhaps TRBD1 (5 bases). Germline assignment: CDR1 MNHNS and CDR2 SASEGT. The CDR3 has 18 residues. V was shortened by 4 bases and J by 4 bases, with 22 bases between the two germline ends.

This chain connects TRBV20-1 to TRBJ1-1, with D maybe TRBD1 (5 bases). The CDR3 is 11 amino acids. CDR1 is DFQATT, CDR2 SNEGSKA, per germline (reference sequence). CDR3 DNA sequence: TGCACCCCCGGGGGGGTGTCTGAAGCTTTCTTT. Encoded protein: CTPGGVSEAFF.

To note about this clone: This sample includes further DNA sequences coding for the same CDR3. The chain links TRBV19 to TRBJ2-7, with D maybe TRBD1 (6 bases). Trimming took off 5 bases at V and 2 bases at J, with 22 bases between the two ends. This CDR3 has 17 amino acids. The germline CDR1 and CDR2 sequences are LNHDA and SQIVND (reference sequence). CDR3 amino acids: CASSASSSGTLAYEQYF. The CDR3 DNA is TGTGCCAGTAGTGCTTCCTCTTCCGGGACATTAGCCTACGAGCAGTACTTC. The complete variable domain, with remaining parts taken from reference TRBV19 and TRBJ2-7, reads DGGITQSPKYLFRKEGQNVTLSCEQNLNHDAMYWYRQDPGQGLRLIYYSQIVNDFQKGDIAEGYSVSREKKESFPLTVTSAQKNPTAFYLCASSASSSGTLAYEQYFGPGTRLTVT.

The chain has TRBV5-1 and TRBJ2-7; D perhaps matches TRBD1 (6 bases). Trimming took off 8 bases at V and 6 bases at J, with 18 bases between the two ends. Germline values: CDR1 SGHRS, CDR2 YFSETQ. This CDR3 region has 13 residues. CDR3 coding DNA: TGCGCCAGACGGCTGAGGACAGCCGGCGAGCAGTACTTC. This gives the protein CARRLRTAGEQYF.